The next 3 T cell receptor beta chains were all read from a single sample in a study of blood T cell repertoires in COVID-19. Clones were sequenced by immunoSEQ multiplex PCR, and TCRdb holds only the in-frame ones, with some missing. The repertoire has about 190,000 clones, more than 70% of them found once; the top ten carry about 10%. Sequences were obtained from peripheral blood. The receptors originated from a woman older than 75 with active or convalescent COVID-19.

This clone has only a few counts. The V and J genes are TRBV5-1 and TRBJ1-3; unclear D gene. The length of the CDR3 is 17 residues. V was cut by 4 bases and J by 0 bases, with 17 bases left in between. Germline V CDR1 and CDR2: SGHRS, YFSETQ. CDR3 DNA: TGCGCCAGCAGCACGGGTTCGATCGGATTCTCTGGAAACACCATATATTTT. Its translation is CASSTGSIGFSGNTIYF.

The chain employs TRBV24-1 and TRBJ2-1; 7 positions agree with TRBD1. The CDR3 totals 14 residues. CDR1 and CDR2 from the germline V gene are KGHDR and SFDVKD. The V gene end was trimmed by 4 bases and the J gene end by 3 bases; junction bases not matched to a gene: 2. The CDR3 region has the DNA TGTGCCACCAGTGAGGGGGACAGCTACAATGAGCAGTTCTTC. This encodes CATSEGDSYNEQFF.

A few counts support this clone. J is TRBJ1-1 and V is TRBV19; a possible D gene is TRBD1 (5 bases). Per the germline V gene, CDR1 is LNHDA and CDR2 is SQIVND (reference sequence). The CDR3 is made up of 13 amino acids. V was clipped by 3 bases and J by 1 base, with 6 bases between them. The CDR3 loop is CASSITGNTEAFF. The CDR3 DNA sequence: TGTGCCAGTAGTATCACAGGGAACACTGAAGCTTTCTTT.